A selection of T cell receptor beta chains follows, all from one sample in a study of vaccination and CD4 T cells after COVID-19. For these receptors, no antigen is known. MiXCR was run by TCRdb on the PCR reads, yielding one entry per CDR3 protein. The sample consists of about 7,400 distinct CDR3 sequences, 35% to 40% of them appearing once. Sequencing input: CD4+ T cells from blood, cultured in vitro. These receptors were obtained from a human donor in good health. CDR3s include the opening cysteine and the closing phenylalanine or tryptophan. The order of the fields is V gene, D gene, clone size, J gene, CDR3 protein, CDR3 DNA. A D gene is named only where the DNA matches it firmly. Clone size is stated in some rows and not others, as once, few, many or a class when expanded.

v_call: TRBV10-3; d_call: -; clone_size: few; j_call: TRBJ1-1; cdr3_aa: CAISQQGNTEAFF; cdr3_nt: TGTGCCATCAGCCAACAGGGAAACACTGAAGCTTTCTTT
v_call: TRBV23-1; d_call: TRBD2; clone_size: -; j_call: TRBJ2-5; cdr3_aa: CASSQSMLAGGPPGGTQYF; cdr3_nt: TGCGCCAGCAGTCAATCGATGTTAGCGGGGGGACCGCCAGGGGGGACCCAGTACTTC
v_call: TRBV11-2; d_call: TRBD1; clone_size: few; j_call: TRBJ1-6; cdr3_aa: CASSLLGQGESPLHF; cdr3_nt: TGTGCCAGCAGCTTACTGGGACAGGGTGAATCACCCCTCCACTTT
v_call: TRBV6-4; d_call: -; clone_size: few; j_call: TRBJ1-2; cdr3_aa: CASSMDGGNYGYTF; cdr3_nt: TGTGCCAGCAGTATGGATGGAGGGAACTATGGCTACACCTTC
v_call: TRBV7-9; d_call: -; clone_size: -; j_call: TRBJ1-1; cdr3_aa: CASSLRDAAFF; cdr3_nt: TGTGCCAGCAGCCTCAGGGATGCAGCTTTCTTT
v_call: TRBV6-2/TRBV6-3; d_call: TRBD2; clone_size: few; j_call: TRBJ2-3; cdr3_aa: CASSRGLAGGTDTQYF; cdr3_nt: TGTGCCAGCAGTAGGGGACTAGCGGGGGGTACAGATACGCAGTATTTT
v_call: TRBV7-2; d_call: TRBD1; clone_size: few; j_call: TRBJ1-2; cdr3_aa: CASSVGTGGADGYTF; cdr3_nt: TGTGCCAGCAGCGTAGGGACAGGGGGCGCCGATGGCTACACCTTC
v_call: TRBV19; d_call: -; clone_size: few; j_call: TRBJ2-5; cdr3_aa: CASRQRGETQYF; cdr3_nt: TGTGCCAGTAGGCAGAGGGGAGAGACCCAGTACTTC
v_call: TRBV24-1; d_call: -; clone_size: few; j_call: TRBJ1-5; cdr3_aa: CATSDTYSNQPQHF; cdr3_nt: TGTGCCACCAGTGATACATATAGCAATCAGCCCCAGCATTTT
v_call: TRBV4-1; d_call: -; clone_size: -; j_call: TRBJ2-7; cdr3_aa: CASSQAPDEQYF; cdr3_nt: TGCGCCAGCAGCCAAGCTCCGGACGAGCAGTACTTC
v_call: TRBV25-1; d_call: -; clone_size: -; j_call: TRBJ1-1; cdr3_aa: CASNPGAGRAFF; cdr3_nt: TGTGCCAGCAACCCGGGGGCTGGACGGGCTTTCTTT
v_call: TRBV25-1; d_call: -; clone_size: -; j_call: TRBJ1-5; cdr3_aa: CASLRGNSNQPQHF; cdr3_nt: TGTGCCAGTCTGCGAGGTAATAGCAATCAGCCCCAGCATTTT
v_call: TRBV30; d_call: -; clone_size: -; j_call: TRBJ1-1; cdr3_aa: CAIPGRTDKGRKAFF; cdr3_nt: TGTGCCATACCCGGTCGGACAGACAAAGGACGCAAAGCTTTCTTT
v_call: TRBV20-1; d_call: TRBD2; clone_size: -; j_call: TRBJ2-7; cdr3_aa: CSAEVRGPGLAGYEQYF; cdr3_nt: TGCAGTGCTGAAGTTCGGGGGCCGGGACTAGCGGGCTACGAGCAGTACTTC
v_call: TRBV27; d_call: TRBD1; clone_size: few; j_call: TRBJ1-2; cdr3_aa: CASSSHKQGLYGYTF; cdr3_nt: TGTGCCAGCAGTTCTCACAAACAGGGGCTCTATGGCTACACCTTC
v_call: TRBV19; d_call: TRBD1; clone_size: -; j_call: TRBJ2-1; cdr3_aa: CASKARQGAYNEQFF; cdr3_nt: TGTGCCAGTAAAGCTAGACAGGGGGCCTACAATGAGCAGTTCTTC
v_call: TRBV28; d_call: -; clone_size: few; j_call: TRBJ1-1; cdr3_aa: CASSFSVVGRWAFF; cdr3_nt: TGTGCCAGCAGTTTCTCCGTGGTGGGGCGGTGGGCTTTCTTT
v_call: TRBV19; d_call: -; clone_size: -; j_call: TRBJ1-1; cdr3_aa: CASSRNGLTRDTEAFF; cdr3_nt: TGTGCCAGTAGTCGTAACGGACTTACGAGGGACACTGAAGCTTTCTTT
v_call: TRBV6-5; d_call: TRBD2; clone_size: -; j_call: TRBJ2-1; cdr3_aa: CASSSSGLAGPYNEQFF; cdr3_nt: TGTGCCAGCAGTTCCTCGGGACTAGCGGGACCCTACAATGAGCAGTTCTTC
v_call: TRBV6-1; d_call: TRBD1; clone_size: few; j_call: TRBJ1-5; cdr3_aa: CASRVAGGGNQPQHF; cdr3_nt: TGTGCCAGCCGTGTCGCAGGGGGCGGCAATCAGCCCCAGCATTTT
v_call: TRBV7-2; d_call: TRBD2; clone_size: -; j_call: TRBJ2-1; cdr3_aa: CASSLVAGGRRNEQFF; cdr3_nt: TGTGCCAGCAGCTTAGTGGCGGGGGGGCGTAGGAATGAGCAGTTCTTC
v_call: TRBV20-1; d_call: -; clone_size: few; j_call: TRBJ2-5; cdr3_aa: CSADSTGFGEGQETQYF; cdr3_nt: TGCAGTGCTGATTCGACAGGATTCGGGGAGGGGCAAGAGACCCAGTACTTC
v_call: TRBV5-6; d_call: TRBD2; clone_size: few; j_call: TRBJ2-5; cdr3_aa: CASSLAFSGSGTQYF; cdr3_nt: TGTGCCAGCAGCTTGGCCTTTAGCGGGAGTGGGACCCAGTACTTC
v_call: TRBV7-9; d_call: TRBD1; clone_size: few; j_call: TRBJ1-1; cdr3_aa: CASSPSGQGGTEAFF; cdr3_nt: TGTGCCAGCAGCCCCTCGGGACAGGGGGGGACTGAAGCTTTCTTT
v_call: TRBV20-1; d_call: TRBD2; clone_size: -; j_call: TRBJ2-3; cdr3_aa: CSARRLAGPPTDTQYF; cdr3_nt: TGCAGTGCTAGAAGACTAGCGGGCCCTCCCACAGATACGCAGTATTTT
v_call: TRBV6-1; d_call: TRBD1; clone_size: few; j_call: TRBJ1-2; cdr3_aa: CATIRTGSYGYTF; cdr3_nt: TGTGCCACCATCAGGACAGGGAGCTATGGCTACACCTTC
v_call: TRBV27; d_call: -; clone_size: -; j_call: TRBJ1-6; cdr3_aa: CASSFSGGSRNSPLHF; cdr3_nt: TGTGCCAGCAGTTTCTCGGGGGGGAGCAGGAATTCACCCCTCCACTTT
v_call: TRBV6-1; d_call: -; clone_size: few; j_call: TRBJ1-6; cdr3_aa: CASSREAFNSPLHF; cdr3_nt: TGTGCCAGCAGTCGGGAAGCCTTTAATTCACCCCTCCACTTT
v_call: TRBV4-3; d_call: TRBD2; clone_size: -; j_call: TRBJ2-7; cdr3_aa: CASSQGLPGTSGTYEQYF; cdr3_nt: TGCGCCAGCAGCCAAGGTTTGCCCGGGACTAGCGGGACCTACGAGCAGTACTTC
v_call: TRBV7-2; d_call: -; clone_size: few; j_call: TRBJ1-2; cdr3_aa: CASSKAQGNGYTF; cdr3_nt: TGTGCCAGCAGCAAAGCACAGGGAAATGGCTACACCTTC
v_call: TRBV7-6; d_call: -; clone_size: few; j_call: TRBJ1-1; cdr3_aa: CASRPTYANTEAFF; cdr3_nt: TGTGCCAGCAGGCCAACATATGCGAACACTGAAGCTTTCTTT
v_call: TRBV19; d_call: TRBD1; clone_size: few; j_call: TRBJ1-2; cdr3_aa: CARHDRVNGYTF; cdr3_nt: TGTGCCCGACACGACAGGGTAAATGGCTACACCTTC
v_call: TRBV6-1; d_call: TRBD1; clone_size: few; j_call: TRBJ2-2; cdr3_aa: CASSGRTGTGPTRSPGELFF; cdr3_nt: TGTGCCAGCAGTGGACGGACCGGGACAGGGCCCACCCGGAGCCCCGGGGAGCTGTTTTTT
v_call: TRBV24-1; d_call: TRBD1; clone_size: -; j_call: TRBJ2-2; cdr3_aa: CATGQPGELFF; cdr3_nt: TGTGCCACGGGACAGCCCGGGGAGCTGTTTTTT
v_call: TRBV28; d_call: TRBD1; clone_size: few; j_call: TRBJ1-2; cdr3_aa: CASSRGQHYGYTF; cdr3_nt: TGTGCCAGCAGCAGGGGACAGCATTATGGCTACACCTTC
v_call: TRBV10-3; d_call: TRBD1; clone_size: -; j_call: TRBJ2-1; cdr3_aa: CAINDRGSNEQFF; cdr3_nt: TGTGCCATCAACGACAGGGGAAGCAATGAGCAGTTCTTC